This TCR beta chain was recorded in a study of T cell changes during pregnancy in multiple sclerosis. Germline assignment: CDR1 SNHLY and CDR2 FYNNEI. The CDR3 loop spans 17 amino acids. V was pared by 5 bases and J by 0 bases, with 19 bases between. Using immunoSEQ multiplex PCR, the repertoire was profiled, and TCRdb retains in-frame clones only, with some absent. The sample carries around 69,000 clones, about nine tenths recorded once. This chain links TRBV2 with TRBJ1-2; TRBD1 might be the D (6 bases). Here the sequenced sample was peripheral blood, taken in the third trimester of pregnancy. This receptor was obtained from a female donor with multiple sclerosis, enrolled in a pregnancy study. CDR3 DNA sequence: TGTGCCAGCAGTAGGGAGCAGGGGCCCAATTCTAACTATGGCTACACCTTC. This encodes CASSREQGPNSNYGYTF.